These 20 T cell receptor beta chains came from one sample sequenced in a study of T cell clones after liver transplantation. Sequencing used immunoSEQ multiplex PCR; TCRdb keeps in-frame clones, though not all of them. The sample includes about 75,000 clones, under 90% of them seen just once. Sequenced here: CD4+ T cells from blood, sampled roughly 50 months after liver transplant. Receptors originate from a human patient who received a liver transplant. Some T cells may be provided by the graft donor.

The rearrangement uses TRBV4-2 and TRBJ2-5; D unclear. Germline-derived CDR1 and CDR2 are LGHNA and YNFKEQ. V was pared by 0 bases and J by 7 bases, with 12 bases between. The CDR3 consists of 14 residues. This chain's CDR3 is CASSQDSRESTQYF. The CDR3 bases are TGTGCCAGCAGCCAAGATTCAAGGGAATCGACCCAGTACTTC.

This clone was counted once. The chain joins TRBV11-2 to TRBJ2-5; 7 bases are shared with TRBD1. CDR3 length equals 16 residues. Germline V gene lookup returns CDR1 SGHAT and CDR2 FQNNGV. V lost 1 base and J lost 3; bases outside the gene matches: 8. In DNA, the CDR3 is TGTGCCAGCAGCTTAGTCACCGGGACAGCGAAAGAGACCCAGTACTTC. Its translation is CASSLVTGTAKETQYF.

This clone was recorded only once. The V and J genes are TRBV5-1 and TRBJ2-5; 8 nucleotides align to TRBD2. Germline lookup yields CDR1 SGHRS and CDR2 YFSETQ. There are 14 residues in the CDR3. V trimming: 7 bases; J trimming: 7 bases; junction bases outside the gene matches: 12. The CDR3 DNA sequence: TGCGCCAGCCTATCTGGACTAGCTAAAGGGACCCAGTACTTC. Translation gives CASLSGLAKGTQYF.

V and J are TRBV7-9 and TRBJ2-3; possible D gene TRBD2, 6 bases. The V end was cut by 1 base, the J end by 2 bases, with 7 bases between. CDR1 is SEHNR and CDR2 is FQNEAQ in the germline V gene (reference sequence). The CDR3 runs 14 residues. The CDR3 is CASSLGGVTDTQYF. CDR3 bases: TGTGCCAGCAGCTTAGGGGGGGTCACAGATACGCAGTATTTT.

The rearrangement uses TRBV15 and TRBJ1-1; D is perhaps TRBD1 (5 bases). Trimming cost V 1 base and J 4 bases, with 7 bases left between them. CDR1 is LNHNV and CDR2 is YYDKDF in the germline V gene (reference sequence). The CDR3 is 13 amino acids. The CDR3 region has the DNA TGTGCCACCAGCAGAGCCGGGGGCACTGAAGCTTTCTTT. This gives the protein CATSRAGGTEAFF.

The genes are TRBV28 and TRBJ1-1; D is unresolved. With 3 bases removed from V and 3 bases from J, the gap between germline ends came to 11 bases. Per germline, CDR1 MDHEN and CDR2 SYDVKM. The CDR3 loop spans 14 amino acids. The CDR3 bases are TGTGCCAGCAGTTTTTCCAGCGGGTACACTGAAGCTTTCTTT. This encodes CASSFSSGYTEAFF. The variable domain in full, with the rest retrieved from reference TRBV28 and TRBJ1-1, is DVKVTQSSRYLVKRTGEKVFLECVQDMDHENMFWYRQDPGLGLRLIYFSYDVKMKEKGDIPEGYSVSREKKERFSLILESASTNQTSMYLCASSFSSGYTEAFFGQGTRLTVV.

This chain joins TRBV19 and TRBJ2-2; tentatively, D is TRBD1 (6 bases). This CDR3 region has 16 residues. Trimming stripped 6 bases from V and 5 bases from J, with 19 bases between. Germline-derived CDR1 and CDR2 are LNHDA and SQIVND (reference sequence). As DNA, the CDR3 is TGTGCCAGTAGGTACATGGGGGCGCGCGGGACCGGGGAGCTGTTTTTT. Translation: CASRYMGARGTGELFF.

The chain is built from TRBV2 and TRBJ2-2, with D perhaps matching TRBD1 (5 bases). Germline assignment: CDR1 SNHLY and CDR2 FYNNEI. The CDR3 loop spans 14 amino acids. V lost 6 bases, J lost 6 bases, and 14 bases lay in between. The CDR3 loop is CASSRLQGPGELFF. In DNA, the CDR3 is TGTGCCAGCAGCAGGCTCCAGGGCCCCGGGGAGCTGTTTTTT.

The rearrangement links TRBV7-2 to TRBJ1-1; 7 positions match TRBD1. The germline CDR1 and CDR2 sequences are SGHTA and FQGNSA. V lost 6 bases to trimming and J lost 5 bases; unmatched junction nucleotides: 12. The CDR3 is 15 amino acids. CDR3 sequence (DNA): TGTGCCAGCAGATTTAGGGCCAGGGGGGGAACTGAAGCTTTCTTT. Residues: CASRFRARGGTEAFF.

This chain links TRBV5-1 with TRBJ1-6; TRBD1 matches 9 bases. CDR1 and CDR2 (germline): SGHRS, YFSETQ. The CDR3 has 15 amino acids. With 4 bases clipped from V and 7 bases from J, the junction kept 6 bases outside the gene matches. CDR3 protein: CASSRDRVYNSPLHF. CDR3 DNA: TGCGCCAGCAGCCGGGACAGGGTATACAATTCACCCCTCCACTTT.

The chain couples TRBV7-2 to TRBJ2-1; tentatively, D is TRBD1 (6 bases). This CDR3 contains 15 residues. Per the germline V gene, CDR1 is SGHTA and CDR2 is FQGNSA. The V end was cut by 5 bases, the J end by 9 bases, with 20 bases between. CDR3 DNA: TGTGCCAGCAGCACTTCCGGGACACGATGGCGTGAGCAGTTCTTC. This sequence encodes CASSTSGTRWREQFF.

This clone was counted a single time. The chain links TRBV14 to TRBJ1-4; 8 bases fit TRBD1. The CDR3 is 16 amino acids. Germline V CDR1 and CDR2: SGHDN, FVKESK. V trimming: 4 bases; J trimming: 5 bases; junction bases outside the gene matches: 9. This CDR3 is CASSRRTGDRNEKLFF. The CDR3 coding sequence is TGTGCCAGCAGCCGGCGCACAGGGGACAGGAATGAAAAACTGTTTTTT.

This chain joins TRBV27 and TRBJ2-7; 11 nucleotides line up with TRBD1. This CDR3 has 15 residues. The V segment lost 6 bases and the J segment 3 bases; nucleotides outside the gene matches: 7. CDR1 MNHEY and CDR2 SMNVEV come from the germline V gene (reference sequence). CDR3 in DNA: TGTGCCAGCAGACGTACCGGGACAGGGGGCTACGAGCAGTACTTC. It encodes CASRRTGTGGYEQYF.

This chain joins TRBV7-2 and TRBJ2-1; 12 bases match TRBD2. The CDR3 length is 15 residues. The germline V gene encodes CDR1 SGHTA and CDR2 FQGNSA. J lost 5 bases, V lost 4 bases, and 3 bases had no gene match. The CDR3 nucleotides read TGTGCCAGCAGCTCGACTAGCGGGAGAAACAATGAGCAGTTCTTC. Translating gives CASSSTSGRNNEQFF.

This sequence joins TRBV29-1 and TRBJ2-1, with D possibly matching TRBD1 (6 bases). This CDR3 comprises 13 residues. Germline V gene sequence: CDR1 SQVTM, CDR2 ANQGSEA. V was cut by 7 bases and J by 4 bases, with 14 bases left in between. CDR3 loop: CSAAADRYNEQFF. CDR3 in DNA: TGCAGCGCGGCTGCGGACAGATACAATGAGCAGTTCTTC.

The chain joins TRBV6-6 to TRBJ1-4; 10 bases line up with TRBD1. J was trimmed by 7 bases and V by 6 bases; bases with no gene match: 8. The CDR3 loop spans 15 amino acids. Germline loops: CDR1 MNHNY, CDR2 SVGAGI (reference sequence). CDR3 DNA sequence: TGTGCCAGCAGCCACAGACAGGGGGCGAGTGAAAAACTGTTTTTT. Its protein product is CASSHRQGASEKLFF.

This clone was seen only a few times. The V call is TRBV15, the J call TRBJ1-5; no firm D call. The germline gives CDR1 LNHNV, CDR2 YYDKDF (reference sequence). CDR3 length: 15 residues. Trimming took 1 base from V and 0 from J, leaving 7 bases between them. The CDR3 nucleotides are TGTGCCACCAGCAGAGGTGGCGGTAGCAATCAGCCCCAGCATTTT. Its translation: CATSRGGGSNQPQHF.

The rearrangement links TRBV6-6 to TRBJ1-2; D gene uncertain. The length of the CDR3 is 14 residues. V was trimmed by 0 bases and J by 0 bases, leaving 5 bases between them. Germline V gene lookup returns CDR1 MNHNY and CDR2 SVGAGI (reference sequence). The CDR3 here is CASSYSPANYGYTF. DNA for the CDR3: TGTGCCAGCAGTTACTCGCCAGCTAACTATGGCTACACCTTC.

A single count supports this clone. This chain connects TRBV6-1 to TRBJ2-2; no reliable D call. The CDR3 covers 13 residues. V lost 6 bases, J lost 7 bases, and 12 bases lay in between. Per the germline V gene, CDR1 is MNHNS and CDR2 is SASEGT. CDR3 nucleotides: TGTGCCAGCAGGACACTCCCCTACGGGGAGCTGTTTTTT. Protein product: CASRTLPYGELFF.

This clone was counted only a few times. The gene calls are TRBV5-4 and TRBJ2-7; D is uncertain. Trimming took off 0 bases at V and 0 bases at J, with 4 bases between the two ends. The CDR3 covers 13 residues. Germline values: CDR1 SGHNT, CDR2 YYREEE (reference sequence). This chain's CDR3 is CASSLVSSYEQYF. In nucleotides, the CDR3 is TGTGCCAGCAGCTTGGTGTCCTCCTACGAGCAGTACTTC.